This T cell receptor beta chain was profiled in a study of T cells after yellow fever vaccination. The study, taken as a whole, reports: Post-booster repertoires again held most primary-vaccination clones (just under 97% CD4, 85% to 90% CD8).

Germline CDR1 SGHTA, CDR2 FQGNSA. The CDR3 covers 15 residues. J lost 4 bases, V lost 1 base, and 4 bases had no gene match. As TCR cDNA was made by 5'RACE template switching, a universal primer site and UMIs were added. TCRdb passed the 5' RACE reads through MiXCR, listing each CDR3 protein once. Here the sample spans approximately 300,000 distinct CDR3 sequences, over 10% being singletons. This clonotype was found a few times. The antigen remains undetermined. V gene TRBV7-2 combines with J gene TRBJ2-5, with 9 bases fitting TRBD1. The sample consisted of CD4+ T cells sorted from PBMCs, taken 45 days after the yellow fever booster vaccination. This clonotype was obtained from a man aged 30 to 45 who received the YFV17D yellow fever vaccine. The CDR3 protein is CASSLGTGQGETQYF. CDR3 sequence (DNA): TGTGCCAGCAGCTTAGGTACGGGACAGGGAGAGACCCAGTACTTC. The whole variable domain, filled in from reference TRBV7-2 and TRBJ2-5, reads GAGVSQSPSNKVTEKGKDVELRCDPISGHTALYWYRQSLGQGLEFLIYFQGNSAPDKSGLPSDRFSAERTGGSVSTLTIQRTQQEDSAVYLCASSLGTGQGETQYFGPGTRLLVL.